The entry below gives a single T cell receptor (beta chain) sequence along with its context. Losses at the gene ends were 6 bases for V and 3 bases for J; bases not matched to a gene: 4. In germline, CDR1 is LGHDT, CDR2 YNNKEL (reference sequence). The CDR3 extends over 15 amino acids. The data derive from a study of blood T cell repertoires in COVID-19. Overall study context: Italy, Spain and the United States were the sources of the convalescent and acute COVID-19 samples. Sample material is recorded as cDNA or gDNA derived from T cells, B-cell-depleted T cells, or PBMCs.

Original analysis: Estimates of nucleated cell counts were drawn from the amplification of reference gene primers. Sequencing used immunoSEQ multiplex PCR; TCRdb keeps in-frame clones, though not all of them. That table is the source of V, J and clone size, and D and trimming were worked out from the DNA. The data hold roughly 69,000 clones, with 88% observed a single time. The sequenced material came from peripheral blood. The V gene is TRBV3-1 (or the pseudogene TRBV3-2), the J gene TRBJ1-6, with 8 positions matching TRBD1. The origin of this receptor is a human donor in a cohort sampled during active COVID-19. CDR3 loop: CASSPGTGYNSPLHF. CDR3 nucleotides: TGTGCCAGCAGTCCGGGGACAGGCTATAATTCACCCCTCCACTTT.